Listed below are T cell receptor beta chains from one sample, sequenced in a study of vaccination and CD4 T cells after COVID-19. MiXCR, run by TCRdb on the PCR reads, gives a single entry per CDR3 protein. The sample contains over 20,000 distinct CDR3 sequences, approximately 40% of which appear only once. Their recognized antigens are unknown. Sequences were derived from CD4+ T cells from blood, cultured in vitro, sampled before SARS-CoV-2 vaccination. Receptors were obtained from a human donor who received a COVID-19 vaccine. CDR3s include the opening cysteine and the closing phenylalanine or tryptophan. Fields, in order: CDR3 protein, CDR3 DNA, V gene, clone size, J gene, D gene. D genes are given only for firm matches. Clone size, where shown, is once, few, many, or a class for clones that have expanded.

CDR3: CASTSVRRTAETGNTIYF
DNA: TGTGCCAGCACCTCAGTCCGCCGGACAGCCGAAACTGGAAACACCATATATTTT
V: TRBV7-9
size: NA
J: TRBJ1-3
D: NA

CDR3: CASSRGGGSSGKLFF
DNA: TGTGCCAGCAGTCGAGGGGGGGGCTCTTCGGGAAAACTGTTTTTT
V: TRBV28
size: NA
J: TRBJ1-4
D: NA

CDR3: CASGDRGREQYF
DNA: TGTGCCAGCGGGGACAGGGGTCGCGAGCAGTACTTC
V: TRBV6-1
size: few
J: TRBJ2-7
D: TRBD1

CDR3: CASRLTGTSGNTIYF
DNA: TGTGCCAGCAGGCTTACAGGGACCTCTGGAAACACCATATATTTT
V: TRBV6-1
size: once
J: TRBJ1-3
D: NA

CDR3: CASKRGGSGNTIYF
DNA: TGTGCCAGCAAGAGGGGAGGTTCTGGAAACACCATATATTTT
V: TRBV2
size: NA
J: TRBJ1-3
D: NA

CDR3: CASLMTGKANYNSPLHF
DNA: TGTGCCAGCCTAATGACGGGGAAGGCCAACTATAATTCACCCCTCCACTTT
V: TRBV27
size: NA
J: TRBJ1-6
D: NA

CDR3: CSAMSGATNEKLFF
DNA: TGCAGTGCTATGTCGGGGGCAACTAATGAAAAACTGTTTTTT
V: TRBV20-1
size: NA
J: TRBJ1-4
D: NA

CDR3: CASSEGYQPQHF
DNA: TGCGCCAGCAGTGAGGGTTATCAGCCCCAGCATTTT
V: TRBV10-2
size: NA
J: TRBJ1-5
D: NA

CDR3: CASYTAGGGSDTQYF
DNA: TGTGCCAGCTATACAGCGGGGGGAGGTTCGGATACGCAGTATTTT
V: TRBV11-2
size: NA
J: TRBJ2-3
D: TRBD2

CDR3: CASSLDGSRSDTQYF
DNA: TGCGCCAGCAGCTTGGACGGCTCGCGATCAGATACGCAGTATTTT
V: TRBV5-1
size: few
J: TRBJ2-3
D: NA

CDR3: CSARSPGLAGGRTDTQYF
DNA: TGCAGTGCTAGGAGCCCGGGACTAGCGGGGGGCCGCACAGATACGCAGTATTTT
V: TRBV20-1
size: few
J: TRBJ2-3
D: TRBD2

CDR3: CATSIWRGWNTEAFF
DNA: TGTGCCACCAGTATTTGGCGAGGGTGGAACACTGAAGCTTTCTTT
V: TRBV15
size: NA
J: TRBJ1-1
D: NA

CDR3: CASSLGRDLGVLFF
DNA: TGTGCCAGCAGCTTGGGCAGGGACCTTGGCGTGCTGTTTTTT
V: TRBV11-2
size: NA
J: TRBJ2-2
D: NA

CDR3: CASQTQGISTDTQYF
DNA: TGTGCCAGCCAGACACAGGGGATTAGCACAGATACGCAGTATTTT
V: TRBV6-1
size: few
J: TRBJ2-3
D: TRBD1

CDR3: CASKVAATNEKLFF
DNA: TGTGCCTCGAAGGTGGCCGCAACTAATGAAAAACTGTTTTTT
V: TRBV6-1
size: NA
J: TRBJ1-4
D: NA

CDR3: CASSFLAGGTYEQYF
DNA: TGTGCCAGCAGCTTCCTAGCGGGGGGCACCTACGAGCAGTACTTC
V: TRBV7-2
size: few
J: TRBJ2-7
D: TRBD2

CDR3: CASRTGFNYGYTF
DNA: TGCGCCAGCAGGACAGGTTTCAACTATGGCTACACCTTC
V: TRBV5-1
size: NA
J: TRBJ1-2
D: NA

CDR3: CASSLDRNNEQFF
DNA: TGTGCCAGCAGCTTGGACAGAAACAATGAGCAGTTCTTC
V: TRBV5-4
size: few
J: TRBJ2-1
D: NA

CDR3: CSARAGQGWTEAFF
DNA: TGCAGTGCTAGGGCAGGGCAGGGCTGGACTGAAGCTTTCTTT
V: TRBV20-1
size: few
J: TRBJ1-1
D: NA

CDR3: CATLSDAADTQYF
DNA: TGTGCCACCCTGAGTGACGCAGCAGATACGCAGTATTTT
V: TRBV24-1
size: NA
J: TRBJ2-3
D: NA

CDR3: CASSESKGYEQYF
DNA: TGCGCCAGCAGTGAGTCGAAGGGGTACGAGCAGTACTTC
V: TRBV10-2
size: once
J: TRBJ2-7
D: NA

CDR3: CATSRFQGAWGANVLTF
DNA: TGTGCCACCAGCAGATTCCAGGGGGCGTGGGGGGCCAACGTCCTGACTTTC
V: TRBV15
size: NA
J: TRBJ2-6
D: TRBD1

CDR3: CAISDGGTGKAFF
DNA: TGTGCCATCAGTGATGGTGGGACCGGTAAAGCTTTCTTT
V: TRBV10-3
size: NA
J: TRBJ1-1
D: NA

CDR3: CSARIQGRTDTQYF
DNA: TGCAGTGCAAGAATACAGGGCCGCACAGATACGCAGTATTTT
V: TRBV20-1
size: few
J: TRBJ2-3
D: NA

CDR3: CASSLTWGEQFF
DNA: TGCGCCAGCAGCTTAACTTGGGGTGAGCAGTTCTTC
V: TRBV5-1
size: NA
J: TRBJ2-1
D: NA

CDR3: CATSRDLGQGTDTQYF
DNA: TGTGCCACCAGCAGAGATCTGGGACAGGGGACAGATACGCAGTATTTT
V: TRBV15
size: NA
J: TRBJ2-3
D: TRBD1

CDR3: CASSEPPLGAVQETQYF
DNA: TGTGCCAGCAGTGAACCTCCCCTGGGGGCGGTTCAAGAGACCCAGTACTTC
V: TRBV25-1
size: NA
J: TRBJ2-5
D: NA

CDR3: CALIIPLLQGLRTEAFF
DNA: TGTGCCTTAATTATCCCATTACTTCAGGGATTGAGGACTGAAGCTTTCTTT
V: TRBV30
size: NA
J: TRBJ1-1
D: NA

CDR3: CASSFGADFAKNIQYF
DNA: TGCGCCAGCAGCTTCGGGGCAGACTTTGCCAAAAACATTCAGTACTTC
V: TRBV5-1
size: NA
J: TRBJ2-4
D: NA

CDR3: CASSIGDSTGVVGNIQYF
DNA: TGTGCCAGTAGTATTGGGGACTCGACAGGGGTAGTTGGGAACATTCAGTACTTC
V: TRBV19
size: NA
J: TRBJ2-4
D: TRBD1

CDR3: CASSGTGNQETQYF
DNA: TGTGCCAGCAGTGGCACAGGGAACCAAGAGACCCAGTACTTC
V: TRBV2
size: few
J: TRBJ2-5
D: NA

CDR3: CASSQVLSLAPDTQYF
DNA: TGCGCCAGCAGCCAAGTCTTGAGTCTAGCCCCAGATACGCAGTATTTT
V: TRBV4-1
size: NA
J: TRBJ2-3
D: NA

CDR3: CASSPPLGLAGGSDEQFF
DNA: TGTGCCAGCTCACCACCCCTCGGCCTAGCGGGAGGAAGTGATGAGCAGTTCTTC
V: TRBV18
size: NA
J: TRBJ2-1
D: TRBD2

CDR3: CASSQDTAAGGETQYF
DNA: TGTGCCAGCAGCCAAGATACAGCGGCAGGGGGAGAGACCCAGTACTTC
V: TRBV4-2
size: NA
J: TRBJ2-5
D: TRBD1

CDR3: CASSARILRFNQPQHF
DNA: TGTGCCAGCAGCGCCCGAATTCTACGATTCAATCAGCCCCAGCATTTT
V: TRBV9
size: NA
J: TRBJ1-5
D: NA

CDR3: CASSSERWGGGEQFF
DNA: TGTGCCAGTAGTTCAGAACGATGGGGGGGCGGTGAGCAGTTCTTC
V: TRBV19
size: once
J: TRBJ2-1
D: NA

CDR3: CSARSAGGDTGELFF
DNA: TGCAGTGCTAGGTCGGCGGGGGGGGACACCGGGGAGCTGTTTTTT
V: TRBV20-1
size: few
J: TRBJ2-2
D: TRBD2

CDR3: CASSIDGGWETQYF
DNA: TGTGCCAGTAGTATAGATGGGGGTTGGGAGACCCAGTACTTC
V: TRBV19
size: NA
J: TRBJ2-5
D: NA

CDR3: CASSFGLAGTDTQYF
DNA: TGTGCCAGCAGTTTTGGACTAGCGGGCACAGATACGCAGTATTTT
V: TRBV27
size: NA
J: TRBJ2-3
D: TRBD2

CDR3: CASRGDRNYGYTF
DNA: TGTGCCAGTAGGGGGGACCGTAACTATGGCTACACCTTC
V: TRBV19
size: few
J: TRBJ1-2
D: NA

CDR3: CASSQTASSYNSPLHF
DNA: TGTGCCAGCAGTCAGACAGCCAGCTCCTATAATTCACCCCTCCACTTT
V: TRBV28
size: few
J: TRBJ1-6
D: NA

CDR3: CASKVREWYTEAFF
DNA: TGTGCCAGCAAGGTCCGGGAATGGTACACTGAAGCTTTCTTT
V: TRBV2
size: NA
J: TRBJ1-1
D: NA

CDR3: CASSYSGGTGPTGELFF
DNA: TGTGCCAGCAGTTACTCGGGGGGCACTGGGCCCACCGGGGAGCTGTTTTTT
V: TRBV6-5
size: NA
J: TRBJ2-2
D: NA

CDR3: CSASIGLVGTQYF
DNA: TGCAGTGCTAGTATCGGACTAGTTGGGACCCAGTACTTC
V: TRBV20-1
size: few
J: TRBJ2-5
D: TRBD2

CDR3: CASSLAAAAFF
DNA: TGCGCCAGCAGCTTGGCAGCCGCAGCGTTCTTC
V: TRBV5-1
size: once
J: TRBJ2-1
D: NA

CDR3: CASSLDGGVGELFF
DNA: TGTGCCAGCAGCTTAGATGGGGGAGTCGGGGAGCTGTTTTTT
V: TRBV11-3
size: NA
J: TRBJ2-2
D: NA

CDR3: CASSLYVTGFNQPQHF
DNA: TGTGCCAGCAGCTTGTACGTGACAGGGTTCAATCAGCCCCAGCATTTT
V: TRBV5-6
size: NA
J: TRBJ1-5
D: TRBD1

CDR3: CASSSEGVPYNSPLHF
DNA: TGTGCCAGCAGCTCAGAGGGGGTCCCCTATAATTCACCCCTCCACTTT
V: TRBV7-9
size: NA
J: TRBJ1-6
D: NA

CDR3: CASSATIAGTGDFYEQYF
DNA: TGTGCCAGCAGTGCCACGATAGCCGGGACAGGGGATTTCTACGAGCAGTACTTC
V: TRBV12-3/TRBV12-4
size: few
J: TRBJ2-7
D: TRBD1

CDR3: CASSIGTANTGELFF
DNA: TGTGCCAGTAGTATCGGGACTGCGAACACCGGGGAGCTGTTTTTT
V: TRBV19
size: NA
J: TRBJ2-2
D: NA

CDR3: CASSLDRNQRTQYF
DNA: TGTGCCAGCAGCTTAGACAGGAATCAACGGACCCAGTACTTC
V: TRBV7-2
size: few
J: TRBJ2-5
D: NA

CDR3: CASNPTGGEETQYF
DNA: TGTGCCAGCAACCCGACAGGAGGCGAAGAGACCCAGTACTTC
V: TRBV5-4
size: NA
J: TRBJ2-5
D: NA

CDR3: CASIRWGGTEAFF
DNA: TGTGCCAGCATCAGATGGGGGGGAACTGAAGCTTTCTTT
V: TRBV25-1
size: NA
J: TRBJ1-1
D: NA

CDR3: CATVLLGGAGETQYF
DNA: TGTGCCACAGTACTTCTAGGGGGGGCCGGGGAGACCCAGTACTTC
V: TRBV6-1
size: NA
J: TRBJ2-5
D: NA